The rows below give T cell receptor beta chains drawn from one sample of a study of CD8+ T cells in alopecia areata. The protocol was immunoSEQ multiplex PCR, while the TCRdb copy is restricted to in-frame clones and leaves out a portion. This sample has 75,000 to 80,000 clones; approximately 66% occur once, and the top ten carry 20% to 25%. The input for sequencing was CD8+ T cells sorted from blood, taken at week 24, from a patient treated with tofacitinib. Every receptor here comes from a human donor with alopecia areata. CDR3s include the opening cysteine and the closing phenylalanine or tryptophan. D genes are given only for firm matches. Clone size is stated in some rows and not others, as once, few, many or a class when expanded.

CDR3: CASSIGEGAIYGYTF; DNA: TGTGCCAGTAGTATTGGTGAGGGGGCGATCTATGGCTACACCTTC; V: TRBV19; size: once; D: TRBD1; J: TRBJ1-2
CDR3: CASSLRGEENEQFF; DNA: TGTGCCAGCAGCTTACGGGGGGAGGAAAATGAGCAGTTCTTC; V: TRBV13; size: .; D: TRBD2; J: TRBJ2-1
CDR3: CASSQAAGTGYQETQYF; DNA: TGCGCCAGCAGCCAGGCTGCCGGGACAGGGTACCAAGAGACCCAGTACTTC; V: TRBV4-1; size: .; D: TRBD1; J: TRBJ2-5
CDR3: CASSATGDLIPSYEQYF; DNA: TGTGCCAGCAGCGCGACAGGGGACCTGATCCCGTCCTACGAGCAGTACTTC; V: TRBV7-9; size: few; D: TRBD1; J: TRBJ2-7
CDR3: CASSSGQPQETQYF; DNA: TGTGCCAGCAGCTCCGGACAGCCCCAAGAGACCCAGTACTTC; V: TRBV5-6; size: once; D: .; J: TRBJ2-5
CDR3: CASVPEGYTDTQYF; DNA: TGTGCCAGCGTCCCGGAGGGGTACACAGATACGCAGTATTTT; V: TRBV2; size: .; D: .; J: TRBJ2-3
CDR3: CAWGNTEAFF; DNA: TGTGCCTGGGGGAACACTGAAGCTTTCTTT; V: TRBV30; size: .; D: .; J: TRBJ1-1
CDR3: CASSLTGSNQPQHF; DNA: TGTGCCAGCAGTTTAACCGGTTCCAATCAGCCCCAGCATTTT; V: TRBV28; size: .; D: .; J: TRBJ1-5
CDR3: CASSYGASGADNEQFF; DNA: TGTGCCAGCAGTTACGGGGCTAGCGGGGCGGACAATGAGCAGTTCTTC; V: TRBV6-5; size: .; D: TRBD2; J: TRBJ2-1
CDR3: CASSSQQGQVYEQYF; DNA: TGTGCCAGCAGCTCTCAACAGGGACAGGTCTACGAGCAGTACTTC; V: TRBV7-9; size: .; D: TRBD1; J: TRBJ2-7
CDR3: CASGELGGLGETQYF; DNA: TGTGCCAGCGGTGAACTGGGAGGTTTAGGGGAGACCCAGTACTTC; V: TRBV7-9; size: .; D: .; J: TRBJ2-5
CDR3: CASRTQGSYYGYTF; DNA: TGTGCCAGCCGGACACAGGGTAGCTACTATGGCTACACCTTC; V: TRBV28; size: .; D: .; J: TRBJ1-2
CDR3: CASSYEAGAHNEQFF; DNA: TGTGCCAGCAGTTACGAAGCGGGGGCCCACAATGAGCAGTTCTTC; V: TRBV6-5; size: .; D: TRBD2; J: TRBJ2-1
CDR3: CASSQSGQPQHF; DNA: TGCGCCAGCAGTCAATCTGGTCAGCCCCAGCATTTT; V: TRBV23-1; size: .; D: .; J: TRBJ1-5
CDR3: CASSQALDLTGSREKLFF; DNA: TGCGCCAGCAGCCAAGCCCTAGACCTGACAGGGTCCCGTGAAAAACTGTTTTTT; V: TRBV4-3; size: .; D: TRBD1; J: TRBJ1-4
CDR3: CASSTSTGRPFLTNEKLFF; DNA: TGTGCCAGCAGTACCTCGACAGGGAGACCTTTTCTCACTAATGAAAAACTGTTTTTT; V: TRBV27; size: .; D: TRBD1; J: TRBJ1-4
CDR3: CASSPEGLTYEQYF; DNA: TGTGCCAGCAGCCCCGAGGGACTTACCTACGAGCAGTACTTC; V: TRBV9; size: .; D: .; J: TRBJ2-7
CDR3: CASSLGQGTDTQYF; DNA: TGTGCCAGCAGCCTGGGACAGGGCACAGATACGCAGTATTTT; V: TRBV6-6; size: .; D: TRBD1; J: TRBJ2-3
CDR3: CASSGAENEQFF; DNA: TGCGCCAGCAGCGGAGCCGAGAATGAGCAGTTCTTC; V: TRBV5-1; size: .; D: .; J: TRBJ2-1
CDR3: CASSLSLGTLFTDTQYF; DNA: TGTGCCAGCAGTTTATCTTTGGGCACACTCTTCACAGATACGCAGTATTTT; V: TRBV27; size: .; D: .; J: TRBJ2-3
CDR3: CASNPGTLNTEAFF; DNA: TGTGCCAGCAACCCCGGGACATTGAACACTGAAGCTTTCTTT; V: TRBV7-9; size: few; D: .; J: TRBJ1-1
CDR3: CASSLALTGVYGYTF; DNA: TGTGCCAGCAGCTTGGCCCTAACGGGGGTTTATGGCTACACCTTC; V: TRBV7-9; size: many; D: .; J: TRBJ1-2
CDR3: CASSSGLYEQYF; DNA: TGTGCCAGCAGTAGCGGACTCTACGAGCAGTACTTC; V: TRBV2; size: few; D: .; J: TRBJ2-7